The next 29 T cell receptor beta chains were all read from a single sample in a study of blood T cell repertoires in COVID-19. The repertoire was sequenced with immunoSEQ multiplex PCR; TCRdb's copy has only in-frame clones and lacks some. In the table there are about 320,000 clones, roughly nine tenths of which are singletons. Sequenced material: PBMCs or T cells enriched from blood (not recorded which). Source of these receptors: a man aged 55 to 70 who had recovered from COVID-19.

The chain uses TRBV29-1 and TRBJ2-3; D unresolved. The V and J ends lost 1 base and 5 bases respectively, with 10 bases between them. The length of the CDR3 is 13 residues. Germline lookup yields CDR1 SQVTM and CDR2 ANQGSEA. The CDR3 here is CSVEGAQLDTQYF. The CDR3 region has the DNA TGCAGCGTTGAAGGTGCGCAATTAGATACGCAGTATTTT.

CDR3 coding DNA: TGTGCCAGTAGTACCCAGACAGGGGGAGCCTATGGCTACACCTTC. Its protein product is CASSTQTGGAYGYTF. The chain combines TRBV19 with TRBJ1-2, with 9 bases fitting TRBD1. Germline loops: CDR1 LNHDA, CDR2 SQIVND (reference sequence). Germline trimming cut 4 bases from V and 4 bases from J; bases unmatched to any gene: 7. CDR3 length: 15 residues. Full variable domain (outside the CDR3, taken from reference TRBV19 and TRBJ1-2): DGGITQSPKYLFRKEGQNVTLSCEQNLNHDAMYWYRQDPGQGLRLIYYSQIVNDFQKGDIAEGYSVSREKKESFPLTVTSAQKNPTAFYLCASSTQTGGAYGYTFGSGTRLTVV.

The chain employs TRBV6-2 or TRBV6-3 and TRBJ2-7; weak D call: TRBD1 (6 bases). CDR3 length equals 13 residues. V lost 0 bases and J lost 5, with 8 bases in between. Germline values: CDR1 MNHEY, CDR2 SVGEGT. CDR3 sequence (DNA): TGTGCCAGCAGTTACTCCCGACAGGACGAGCAGTACTTC. This codes for CASSYSRQDEQYF.

V is TRBV18 and J is TRBJ2-7, with TRBD1 identical over 10 bases. The CDR3 spans 15 residues. Trimming removed 3 bases from V and 5 bases from J; junction bases left unmatched: 7. Germline V gene data show CDR1 as KGHSH and CDR2 as LQKENI. Here the CDR3 reads CASSPWDRGPNEQYF. The CDR3 bases are TGTGCCAGCTCACCTTGGGACAGGGGTCCCAACGAGCAGTACTTC.

The rearrangement links TRBV7-2 to TRBJ2-5; the match to TRBD2 covers 9 bases. Trimming removed 3 bases from V and 2 bases from J; junction bases left unmatched: 1. CDR3 length: 14 residues. CDR1 SGHTA and CDR2 FQGNSA come from the germline V gene. The CDR3 DNA is TGTGCCAGCAGCTTGACTAGCGGACAAGAGACCCAGTACTTC. This encodes CASSLTSGQETQYF.

This clone occurred once. V and J are TRBV7-9 and TRBJ2-1; 7 nucleotides line up with TRBD2. There are 15 residues in the CDR3. CDR1 and CDR2 (germline): SEHNR, FQNEAQ (reference sequence). Trimming at V came to 5 bases and at J to 2 bases, leaving 6 bases not matched to a gene. The CDR3 here is CASSPSGTTYNEQFF. The CDR3 DNA reads as TGTGCCAGCAGCCCGAGCGGGACTACCTACAATGAGCAGTTCTTC.

This sequence joins TRBV2 and TRBJ2-7, with TRBD1 identical over 9 bases. There are 16 residues in the CDR3. CDR1 and CDR2 (germline): SNHLY, FYNNEI. The J segment lost 5 bases and the V segment lost 1 base, leaving 9 bases of the junction unmatched. Here the CDR3 DNA reads TGTGCCAGCAGTGAAGGGATTGGGACAGGGACCCACGAGCAGTACTTC. Its translation: CASSEGIGTGTHEQYF.

J is TRBJ2-4 and V is TRBV1; the table assigns TRBD1, which was not confirmed against the DNA. TRBV1 is shown as a pseudogene. The CDR3 totals 16 residues. The CDR3 protein is CTSSQVTGGTKNIQYF. The CDR3 DNA reads as TGCACCAGCAGCCAAGTCACAGGGGGCACCAAAAACATTCAGTACTTC.

This rearrangement joins TRBV10-2 to TRBJ1-2; a weak D match, TRBD1 (6 bases). The V and J ends lost 0 bases and 2 bases respectively, with 7 bases between them. CDR3 size: 14 residues. Germline loops: CDR1 WSHSY, CDR2 SAAADI. Written as DNA, the CDR3 is TGCGCCAGCAGTGAGTCAACAGGGAACTATGGCTACACCTTC. It specifies CASSESTGNYGYTF.

V usage is TRBV19 and J usage is TRBJ2-3, with 11 bases identical to TRBD1. Germline-derived CDR1 and CDR2 are LNHDA and SQIVND (reference sequence). The CDR3 spans 15 residues. J lost 5 bases, V lost 7 bases, and 8 bases had no gene match. CDR3 nucleotides: TGTGCCAGTACCACAGGGACAGGGGGTAGAGATACGCAGTATTTT. It yields the protein CASTTGTGGRDTQYF.

This clone was counted once. The chain is built from TRBV6-2 or TRBV6-3 and TRBJ1-5; 8 bases are shared with TRBD1. The germline V gene has CDR1 MNHEY and CDR2 SVGEGT. V lost 5 bases and J lost 6; bases outside the gene matches: 6. The CDR3 length is 14 residues. CDR3 in DNA: TGTGCCAGCAGTCAAGGACAGGGACTTCAGCCCCAGCATTTT. It yields the protein CASSQGQGLQPQHF.

The V call is TRBV24-1, the J call TRBJ2-3; tentatively, D is TRBD2 (6 bases). The CDR3 length is 15 residues. The V and J ends lost 2 bases and 6 bases respectively, with 14 bases between them. Germline CDR1 KGHDR, CDR2 SFDVKD. CDR3 region: CATSDSKTSVDTQYF. CDR3 DNA sequence: TGTGCCACCAGTGATTCGAAGACTAGTGTGGATACGCAGTATTTT.

The chain combines TRBV7-6 with TRBJ2-1; 9 bases match TRBD2. Germline CDR1 SGHVS, CDR2 FNYEAQ. V gave up 2 bases and J gave up 3 bases; unmatched junction bases: 8. This CDR3 spans 17 amino acids. This CDR3 is CASSLSSGLAYYNEQFF. The CDR3 nucleotides read TGTGCCAGCAGCTTAAGTTCAGGACTAGCGTACTACAATGAGCAGTTCTTC.

The rearrangement uses TRBV6-5 and TRBJ2-2; 9 bases line up with TRBD1. The CDR3 has 15 amino acids. The germline CDR1 and CDR2 sequences are MNHEY and SVGAGI. The trim removed 6 bases at V and 4 bases at J, leaving 6 bases unmatched. CDR3 protein: CASRNRGLGTGELFF. The CDR3 nucleotides read TGTGCCAGCAGAAACAGGGGGCTGGGCACCGGGGAGCTGTTTTTT.

The chain links TRBV27 to TRBJ2-7; no reliable D call. The CDR3 contains 16 residues. Trimming cost V 5 bases and J 5 bases, with 22 bases left between them. The germline gives CDR1 MNHEY, CDR2 SMNVEV (reference sequence). CDR3 DNA sequence: TGTGCCAGCAGTCCGAGTCTCGGAACTCTGACTCACGAGCAGTACTTC. Translated, it gives CASSPSLGTLTHEQYF.

This chain links TRBV7-3 with TRBJ1-1; D gene unclear. The CDR3 spans 15 residues. Trimming took off 5 bases at V and 8 bases at J, with 21 bases between the two ends. Germline assignment: CDR1 SGHTA and CDR2 FQGTGA. This CDR3 reads CASSTLTLGSGEAFF. Written as DNA, the CDR3 is TGTGCCAGCAGCACCCTGACCCTGGGATCGGGAGAAGCTTTCTTT.

J is TRBJ1-6 and V is TRBV2; no clear D gene. This CDR3 is 15 amino acids long. Deletions cut 4 bases from V and 3 bases from J, with 10 bases between. Germline values: CDR1 SNHLY, CDR2 FYNNEI. The chain's CDR3 is CASSGAGFYNSPLHF. The CDR3 DNA sequence: TGTGCCAGCAGTGGGGCAGGCTTCTATAATTCACCCCTCCACTTT.

The rearrangement links TRBV16 to TRBJ2-7, with 8 bases aligning to TRBD1. After removal of 8 bases from V and 2 bases from J, the junction contained 5 bases not matched to a gene. Germline V gives CDR1 KGHSY, CDR2 FQNENV. The CDR3 is 13 amino acids. As DNA, the CDR3 is TGTGCCAGCGGACAGGGTGGGACCTACGAGCAGTACTTC. It specifies CASGQGGTYEQYF.

This chain uses TRBV18 with TRBJ2-2, with 7 bases identical to TRBD2. V lost 3 bases and J lost 4; bases outside the gene matches: 14. The CDR3 runs to 18 residues. Germline values: CDR1 KGHSH, CDR2 LQKENI. CDR3 in DNA: TGTGCCAGCTCACCTTTGCCCCCGGTTTCGGGAGGCACCGGGGAGCTGTTTTTT. Residues: CASSPLPPVSGGTGELFF. Supplemented by reference TRBV18 and TRBJ2-2, the full variable domain reads NAGVMQNPRHLVRRRGQEARLRCSPMKGHSHVYWYRQLPEEGLKFMVYLQKENIIDESGMPKERFSAEFPKEGPSILRIQQVVRGDSAAYFCASSPLPPVSGGTGELFFGEGSRLTVL.

This sequence joins TRBV25-1 and TRBJ1-6; 9 nucleotides align to TRBD1. J was trimmed by 8 bases and V by 8 bases; bases with no gene match: 4. Germline V gene lookup returns CDR1 MGHDK and CDR2 SYGVNS. This CDR3 has 13 amino acids. The CDR3 sequence is CASAQGADSPLHF. As DNA, the CDR3 is TGTGCCAGCGCACAGGGGGCGGATTCACCCCTCCACTTT.

The chain recombines TRBV7-3 with TRBJ2-1; weak D call: TRBD2 (6 bases). This CDR3 region has 12 residues. With 4 bases removed from V and 9 bases from J, the gap between germline ends came to 10 bases. Germline loops: CDR1 SGHTA, CDR2 FQGTGA. CDR3 loop: CASSSGLSEQFF. The CDR3 DNA sequence: TGTGCCAGCAGCTCGGGACTCAGTGAGCAGTTCTTC.

V gene TRBV7-9 combines with J gene TRBJ1-2, with D tentatively TRBD1 (5 bases). Trimming left V 4 bases short and J 4 bases short, with 19 bases between. The CDR3 runs to 16 residues. Germline CDR1 and CDR2: SEHNR and FQNEAQ (reference sequence). The CDR3 sequence is CASSSTAQAGTYGYTF. The DNA for the CDR3 is TGTGCCAGCAGCTCAACCGCCCAGGCGGGGACCTATGGCTACACCTTC.

V usage is TRBV9 and J usage is TRBJ1-2, with D possibly matching TRBD1 (6 bases). The germline gives CDR1 SGDLS, CDR2 YYNGEE. This CDR3 has 15 residues. Trimming pared 3 bases from V and 7 bases from J, leaving 19 bases between. CDR3 protein: CASSGGHREIGGYTF. The CDR3 DNA sequence: TGTGCCAGCAGCGGGGGACACAGGGAGATTGGTGGCTACACCTTC.

V gene TRBV5-4 combines with J gene TRBJ2-7, with 9 bases fitting TRBD2. The CDR3 runs to 15 residues. V trimming: 0 bases; J trimming: 3 bases; junction bases outside the gene matches: 4. Germline-derived CDR1 and CDR2 are SGHNT and YYREEE (reference sequence). The DNA of the CDR3 is TGTGCCAGCAGCTTGGCGTCTAGCGGGGACTACGAGCAGTACTTC. Translation gives CASSLASSGDYEQYF.

This chain links TRBV7-9 with TRBJ2-2; 8 nucleotides line up with TRBD2. The CDR3 consists of 14 residues. Germline CDR1 SEHNR, CDR2 FQNEAQ (reference sequence). V trimming: 5 bases; J trimming: 6 bases; junction bases outside the gene matches: 5. The CDR3 sequence is CASSKRREAGELFF. DNA of the CDR3: TGTGCCAGCAGCAAGAGGCGGGAGGCCGGGGAGCTGTTTTTT.

V and J are TRBV18 and TRBJ2-1, with 16 bases that match TRBD2. Losses at the gene ends were 4 bases for V and 10 bases for J; bases not matched to a gene: 7. CDR1 is KGHSH, CDR2 LQKENI, per germline. CDR3 length equals 16 residues. The CDR3 nucleotides are TGTGCCAGCTCACTCGGGACTAGCGGGAGGGTCAGCGAGCAGTTCTTC. Translated: CASSLGTSGRVSEQFF.

The rearrangement links TRBV28 to TRBJ1-6; TRBD1 aligns across 9 bases. The CDR3 extends over 15 amino acids. Germline trimming cut 5 bases from V and 7 bases from J; bases unmatched to any gene: 6. Germline V gene sequence: CDR1 MDHEN, CDR2 SYDVKM. CDR3 bases: TGTGCCAGCAGTCCCTGGACAGGGGACAATTCACCCCTCCACTTT. Residues: CASSPWTGDNSPLHF.

The chain carries TRBV24-1 and TRBJ2-3; 9 bases line up with TRBD2. Trimming cost V 4 bases and J 4 bases; bases outside gene matches: 8. This CDR3 comprises 16 residues. The germline V gene has CDR1 KGHDR and CDR2 SFDVKD. CDR3: CATSEAGGGAADTQYF. The CDR3, as DNA: TGTGCCACCAGTGAAGCCGGCGGGGGGGCAGCAGATACGCAGTATTTT.

This chain links TRBV2 with TRBJ1-2; D unclear. Germline CDR1 is SNHLY and CDR2 is FYNNEI. V shed 8 bases and J shed 1 base, with 17 bases lying between them. This CDR3 is built from 15 residues. CDR3 coding DNA: TGTGCCAGCCTGGGTCTCCGGGGATTTAACTATGGCTACACCTTC. The encoded protein is CASLGLRGFNYGYTF.